This paragraph reports one TCR beta chain. Its cognate antigen is unknown. Samples came from axillary lymph nodes draining the breast cancer. The source of the sample is a study of breast tumors, draining lymph nodes, adjacent tissues. Study findings and constraints: That most tumor T cells come from lymph nodes remained unproven. Tumor repertoires ranked between lymph nodes and nontumor tissue in diversity, with V and J gene preferences.

The V gene's germline CDR1 is LNHDA and CDR2 SQIVND (reference sequence). The CDR3 has 15 residues. The V end was cut by 4 bases, the J end by 1 base, with 12 bases between. TCRdb reanalysed the multiplex PCR reads using MiXCR and keeps one entry per CDR3 protein. This sample has 200,000 to 300,000 distinct CDR3 sequences, with about 30% found just once. This chain joins TRBV19 and TRBJ2-3, with D perhaps being TRBD1 or TRBD2 (5 bases each). The sequencing sample was made of axillary lymph node tissue. The TCR comes from a female donor with breast cancer. Some clones in this sample may be carry-over from other donors' samples. As DNA, the CDR3 is TGTGCCAGTAGTACGGGACGGCTAGGCACAGATACGCAGTATTTT. Amino acids: CASSTGRLGTDTQYF.